This T cell receptor (beta chain) was retrieved from a study of T cell responses to AZD1222 COVID-19 vaccine. Trimming pared 4 bases from V and 1 base from J, leaving 19 bases between. The CDR3 runs to 18 residues. Looked up from germline, CDR1 is SGHTA and CDR2 is FQGTGA. Assay used: immunoSEQ multiplex PCR; TCRdb lists only in-frame clones, some missing. The table lists some 130,000 clones, about 93% of them singletons. This clonotype was sampled from an adult who received the AZD1222 COVID-19 vaccine. The sample in question was peripheral blood, obtained 28 days after the second AZD1222 dose. The J gene is TRBJ2-2, the V gene TRBV7-3; either TRBD1 or TRBD2 may fit D (6 bases each). Here the CDR3 reads CASSSGQGRGGNTGELFF. The DNA of the CDR3 is TGTGCCAGCAGCTCTGGTCAGGGCAGGGGAGGGAACACCGGGGAGCTGTTTTTT.